The next 13 T cell receptor beta chains were all read from a single sample in a study of blood T cell repertoires in COVID-19. Method: immunoSEQ multiplex PCR; TCRdb's copy keeps in-frame clones and lacks some. The profile shows approximately 110,000 clones, roughly 84% of them singletons. Source material: peripheral blood. These receptors originate from a woman in her 70s who had recovered from COVID-19.

V usage is TRBV25-1 and J usage is TRBJ2-7, with 10 bases lining up with TRBD1. Trimming cost V 3 bases and J 2 bases; bases outside gene matches: 4. Germline CDR1 reads MGHDK; CDR2 reads SYGVNS. The CDR3 extends over 15 amino acids. Here the CDR3 reads CASSDPGTGAYEQYF. The CDR3 DNA follows: TGTGCCAGCAGTGACCCCGGGACAGGGGCCTACGAGCAGTACTTC.

V usage is TRBV6-6 and J usage is TRBJ1-3; possible D gene TRBD1, 6 bases. Per the germline V gene, CDR1 is MNHNY and CDR2 is SVGAGI (reference sequence). Trimming removed 6 bases from V and 0 bases from J, with 15 bases in between. This CDR3 is 16 amino acids long. CDR3 residues: CASSSHRVLSGNTIYF. The CDR3 nucleotides read TGTGCCAGCAGCTCACACAGGGTACTCTCTGGAAACACCATATATTTT.

V is TRBV19 and J is TRBJ2-5; 11 bases are a match to TRBD2. After removal of 7 bases from V and 3 bases from J, the junction contained 7 bases not matched to a gene. Germline V gene lookup returns CDR1 LNHDA and CDR2 SQIVND (reference sequence). CDR3 length equals 15 residues. CDR3 nucleotides: TGTGCCAGTAAGTCCCTAGCGGGAGGTGAAGAGACCCAGTACTTC. This sequence encodes CASKSLAGGEETQYF.

The chain couples TRBV30 to TRBJ2-1; TRBD2 matches 7 bases. J was trimmed by 6 bases and V by 7 bases; bases with no gene match: 15. The CDR3 totals 15 residues. Germline CDR1 GTSNPN, CDR2 SVGIG (reference sequence). The CDR3 DNA reads TGTGCCTCCCCGCCCGTAACGGGAGGTGGCAATGAGCAGTTCTTC. Its translation: CASPPVTGGGNEQFF.

The count of this clone is one. In nucleotides, the CDR3 is TGTGCCAGCAGCTTACCCTCCGGACAGACGAACACTGAAGCTTTCTTT. This sequence encodes CASSLPSGQTNTEAFF. The chain employs TRBV7-9 and TRBJ1-1; TRBD1 is a possible D gene (6 bases). In germline, CDR1 is SEHNR, CDR2 FQNEAQ (reference sequence). The CDR3 spans 16 residues. V lost 2 bases to trimming and J lost 1 base, with 14 bases between them. Supplemented by reference TRBV7-9 and TRBJ1-1, the full variable domain reads DTGVSQNPRHKITKRGQNVTFRCDPISEHNRLYWYRQTLGQGPEFLTYFQNEAQLEKSRLLSDRFSAERPKGSFSTLEIQRTEQGDSAMYLCASSLPSGQTNTEAFFGQGTRLTVV.

V is TRBV28 and J is TRBJ2-1, with D possibly TRBD1 on 7 matching bases. The germline CDR1 and CDR2 sequences are MDHEN and SYDVKM. The CDR3 is made up of 14 amino acids. Trimming stripped 8 bases from V and 3 bases from J, with 14 bases between. The chain's CDR3 is CASRQGLDYNEQFF. CDR3 nucleotides: TGTGCCAGCCGACAGGGACTCGACTACAATGAGCAGTTCTTC.

The chain has TRBV6-1 and TRBJ2-1, with TRBD2 as a possible D gene (6 bases). CDR1 is MNHNS, CDR2 SASEGT, per germline. The CDR3 extends over 14 amino acids. The V and J ends lost 3 bases and 2 bases respectively, with 8 bases between them. CDR3 sequence reads: CASSDRGAYNEQFF. CDR3 DNA: TGTGCCAGCAGTGATCGCGGGGCCTACAATGAGCAGTTCTTC.

This chain joins TRBV7-3 and TRBJ1-1, with D perhaps TRBD1 (5 bases). This CDR3 has 14 residues. Looked up from germline, CDR1 is SGHTA and CDR2 is FQGTGA. The germline V and J ends were trimmed by 0 bases and 3 bases, with 8 bases remaining between them. The DNA for the CDR3 is TGTGCCAGCAGCTTAACGCCGGGGGACACTGAAGCTTTCTTT. This sequence encodes CASSLTPGDTEAFF.

This clone was detected only once. This chain uses TRBV7-9 with TRBJ2-7, with no clear D. The ends were cut back, 1 base at V and 6 bases at J, with 16 bases in the middle. From germline, CDR1 is SEHNR and CDR2 FQNEAQ (reference sequence). The CDR3 contains 15 residues. CDR3 in amino acids: CASSLEYFGEREQYF. The CDR3 region has the DNA TGTGCCAGCAGCTTAGAATACTTTGGTGAGCGCGAGCAGTACTTC.

The chain joins TRBV2 to TRBJ2-2, with 13 bases matching TRBD2. Looked up from germline, CDR1 is SNHLY and CDR2 is FYNNEI. The CDR3 length is 15 residues. V shed 6 bases, J shed 5 bases, and the junction held 3 bases outside the gene matches. CDR3 DNA sequence: TGTGCCAGCAGGAGACTAGCGGGAGGAACCGGGGAGCTGTTTTTT. It is translated as CASRRLAGGTGELFF.

V and J are TRBV28 and TRBJ1-4; 9 bases align to TRBD1. Germline V CDR1 and CDR2: MDHEN, SYDVKM. The CDR3 consists of 14 residues. The trim removed 4 bases at V and 5 bases at J, leaving 2 bases unmatched. CDR3 sequence: CASSSGQGNEKLFF. CDR3 coding DNA: TGTGCCAGCAGTTCCGGACAGGGGAATGAAAAACTGTTTTTT. Drawing the rest from reference TRBV28 and TRBJ1-4, the complete variable domain is DVKVTQSSRYLVKRTGEKVFLECVQDMDHENMFWYRQDPGLGLRLIYFSYDVKMKEKGDIPEGYSVSREKKERFSLILESASTNQTSMYLCASSSGQGNEKLFFGSGTQLSVL.

This clone was recorded only once. The chain links TRBV9 to TRBJ2-7, with D perhaps matching TRBD2 (5 bases). There are 15 residues in the CDR3. Germline V gives CDR1 SGDLS, CDR2 YYNGEE. V was cut by 3 bases and J by 2 bases, with 15 bases left in between. This CDR3 is CASSGGLALPYEQYF. The CDR3 nucleotides read TGTGCCAGCAGCGGAGGGTTAGCCCTCCCCTACGAGCAGTACTTC.

The chain employs TRBV7-9 and TRBJ2-3, with 7 nucleotides matching TRBD2. Unmatched junction bases numbered 10, after V lost 4 bases and J lost 3 bases. Germline V gene lookup returns CDR1 SEHNR and CDR2 FQNEAQ (reference sequence). This CDR3 spans 16 amino acids. The CDR3 DNA sequence: TGTGCCAGCAGCTCCTCGACTAGCCCTCCTACAGATACGCAGTATTTT. Translation gives CASSSSTSPPTDTQYF.